These T cell receptor beta chains were read from a single sample in a study of CD8+CD57+ T cells in acquired aplastic anemia. TCRdb re-analysed the reads in MiXCR, keeping a single row per CDR3 protein. The data show hundreds of thousands of distinct CDR3 sequences, roughly 50% seen once. The sample taken for sequencing was sorted CD4+, CD8+, or CD8+CD57+ T cells (not recorded which) from PBMCs. The receptor set was obtained from a human donor with aplastic anemia. CDR3s include the opening cysteine and the closing phenylalanine or tryptophan. Each record gives: CDR3 protein, CDR3 DNA, clone size, V gene, D gene, J gene. The D gene is left open where the match is weak. Only part of the rows carry a size: once, few, many, or a class if the clone is expanded.

cdr3_aa: CASSSDRLLGEQYF
cdr3_nt: TGCGCCAGCAGCTCGGACCGCCTCCTTGGCGAGCAGTACTTC
clone_size: many
v_call: TRBV5-1
d_call: NA
j_call: TRBJ2-7

cdr3_aa: CSAMAHMNTEAFF
cdr3_nt: TGCAGTGCTATGGCCCACATGAACACTGAAGCTTTCTTT
clone_size: NA
v_call: TRBV20-1
d_call: NA
j_call: TRBJ1-1

cdr3_aa: CASTGAINEQYF
cdr3_nt: TGTGCCAGCACAGGGGCGATAAACGAGCAGTACTTC
clone_size: many
v_call: TRBV2
d_call: NA
j_call: TRBJ2-7

cdr3_aa: CSANPLRGSSYEQYF
cdr3_nt: TGCAGTGCAAACCCCTTGCGGGGGTCATCCTACGAGCAGTACTTC
clone_size: NA
v_call: TRBV20-1
d_call: TRBD2
j_call: TRBJ2-7

cdr3_aa: CASSGSHSVGVYEQYF
cdr3_nt: TGTGCCAGCAGTGGAAGCCACAGTGTGGGGGTCTACGAGCAGTACTTC
clone_size: many
v_call: TRBV6-1
d_call: NA
j_call: TRBJ2-7

cdr3_aa: CASRPSGVNTGELFF
cdr3_nt: TGTGCCAGCCGTCCGTCGGGAGTGAACACCGGGGAGCTGTTTTTT
clone_size: NA
v_call: TRBV6-2/TRBV6-3
d_call: NA
j_call: TRBJ2-2

cdr3_aa: CASSLDRDYGYTF
cdr3_nt: TGTGCCAGCAGTTTGGACAGGGACTATGGCTACACCTTC
clone_size: few
v_call: TRBV28
d_call: TRBD1
j_call: TRBJ1-2

cdr3_aa: CATQTSGSQTQYF
cdr3_nt: TGCGCCACCCAGACTAGCGGTTCTCAGACCCAGTACTTC
clone_size: once
v_call: TRBV10-2
d_call: TRBD2
j_call: TRBJ2-5

cdr3_aa: CSARNSGQGGVEQYF
cdr3_nt: TGCAGTGCTAGAAACAGCGGACAGGGGGGCGTCGAGCAGTACTTC
clone_size: NA
v_call: TRBV20-1
d_call: TRBD1
j_call: TRBJ2-7

cdr3_aa: CASSLVTYEQHF
cdr3_nt: TGTGCCAGCAGCCTAGTAACATACGAGCAGCACTTC
clone_size: NA
v_call: TRBV7-2
d_call: NA
j_call: TRBJ2-7

cdr3_aa: CASSCDSSYEQYF
cdr3_nt: TGTGCCAGCAGCTGCGACAGTTCCTACGAGCAGTACTTC
clone_size: NA
v_call: TRBV7-9
d_call: NA
j_call: TRBJ2-7

cdr3_aa: CASSRPPGYEQYF
cdr3_nt: TGTGCCAGCAGCCGGCCGCCGGGGTACGAGCAGTACTTC
clone_size: many
v_call: TRBV3-1
d_call: NA
j_call: TRBJ2-7

cdr3_aa: CASSLAPLAAKTQYF
cdr3_nt: TGTGCCAGCAGCTTAGCGCCCCTAGCGGCTAAGACCCAGTACTTC
clone_size: few
v_call: TRBV7-6
d_call: TRBD2
j_call: TRBJ2-5

cdr3_aa: CASTLGLAGEETQYF
cdr3_nt: TGTGCCAGCACCCTGGGACTAGCGGGGGAAGAGACCCAGTACTTC
clone_size: NA
v_call: TRBV5-6
d_call: TRBD2
j_call: TRBJ2-5

cdr3_aa: CASSEGLAGGRNTQYF
cdr3_nt: TGTGCCAGCAGTGAAGGGCTAGCGGGGGGGCGGAATACGCAGTATTTT
clone_size: many
v_call: TRBV2
d_call: TRBD2
j_call: TRBJ2-3

cdr3_aa: CASSSQGTNEKLFF
cdr3_nt: TGTGCCAGCAGCTCACAGGGGACTAATGAAAAACTGTTTTTT
clone_size: NA
v_call: TRBV7-8
d_call: TRBD1
j_call: TRBJ1-4

cdr3_aa: CASSLGGIGELFF
cdr3_nt: TGTGCCAGCAGCTTAGGAGGAATAGGGGAGCTGTTTTTT
clone_size: NA
v_call: TRBV7-3
d_call: NA
j_call: TRBJ2-2

cdr3_aa: CASSLGQGTGELFF
cdr3_nt: TGTGCCAGCAGCTTAGGGCAGGGAACCGGGGAGCTGTTTTTT
clone_size: few
v_call: TRBV7-2
d_call: NA
j_call: TRBJ2-2

cdr3_aa: CSARGWTGYNEQFF
cdr3_nt: TGCAGTGCTAGAGGATGGACAGGTTACAATGAGCAGTTCTTC
clone_size: many
v_call: TRBV20-1
d_call: TRBD1
j_call: TRBJ2-1

cdr3_aa: CASSPVGGRPINTEAFF
cdr3_nt: TGTGCCAGCAGCCCGGTAGGTGGCCGACCGATTAACACTGAAGCTTTCTTT
clone_size: many
v_call: TRBV7-8
d_call: NA
j_call: TRBJ1-1

cdr3_aa: CSAAAGQGSMNTEAFF
cdr3_nt: TGCAGTGCTGCGGCCGGACAGGGGTCCATGAACACTGAAGCTTTCTTT
clone_size: NA
v_call: TRBV20-1
d_call: TRBD1
j_call: TRBJ1-1

cdr3_aa: CASSEGRGLGQPQHF
cdr3_nt: TGTGCCAGCAGTGAAGGGAGAGGGTTAGGACAGCCCCAGCATTTT
clone_size: NA
v_call: TRBV2
d_call: NA
j_call: TRBJ1-5

cdr3_aa: CASSQEGTVYYGYTF
cdr3_nt: TGTGCCAGCAGCCAAGAAGGGACAGTCTACTATGGCTACACCTTC
clone_size: many
v_call: TRBV3-1
d_call: TRBD1
j_call: TRBJ1-2

cdr3_aa: CASSPARVPNYGYTF
cdr3_nt: TGTGCCAGCAGTCCGGCCCGGGTCCCTAACTATGGCTACACCTTC
clone_size: once
v_call: TRBV7-9
d_call: NA
j_call: TRBJ1-2

cdr3_aa: CATTELGQASYF
cdr3_nt: TGTGCCACCACCGAATTGGGACAGGCCAGCTATTTT
clone_size: NA
v_call: TRBV15
d_call: TRBD1
j_call: TRBJ1-3

cdr3_aa: CSARSQGEKLFF
cdr3_nt: TGCAGTGCTAGGAGTCAGGGCGAAAAACTGTTTTTT
clone_size: many
v_call: TRBV20-1
d_call: NA
j_call: TRBJ1-4

cdr3_aa: CASSQQGASPLHF
cdr3_nt: TGTGCCAGTAGTCAACAGGGGGCCTCACCCCTCCACTTT
clone_size: NA
v_call: TRBV19
d_call: TRBD1
j_call: TRBJ1-6

cdr3_aa: CASSEQRRGYTF
cdr3_nt: TGTGCCAGCAGTGAACAACGGAGAGGCTACACCTTC
clone_size: many
v_call: TRBV6-1
d_call: NA
j_call: TRBJ1-2

cdr3_aa: CASRGYRNYGYTF
cdr3_nt: TGTGCCAGCCGGGGGTACCGTAACTATGGCTACACCTTC
clone_size: many
v_call: TRBV2
d_call: NA
j_call: TRBJ1-2

cdr3_aa: CASTYPGGDEQYF
cdr3_nt: TGTGCCAGCACCTATCCGGGGGGGGACGAGCAGTACTTC
clone_size: NA
v_call: TRBV2
d_call: TRBD2
j_call: TRBJ2-7

cdr3_aa: CSASGTSGANEQYF
cdr3_nt: TGCAGTGCTTCCGGGACTAGCGGGGCCAACGAGCAGTACTTC
clone_size: many
v_call: TRBV20-1
d_call: TRBD2
j_call: TRBJ2-7

cdr3_aa: CSARAGDSNQPQHF
cdr3_nt: TGCAGTGCTAGGGCAGGGGACAGCAATCAGCCCCAGCATTTT
clone_size: many
v_call: TRBV20-1
d_call: NA
j_call: TRBJ1-5

cdr3_aa: CASSGLTQYF
cdr3_nt: TGTGCCAGCAGCGGCCTCACCCAGTACTTC
clone_size: NA
v_call: TRBV9
d_call: NA
j_call: TRBJ2-5

cdr3_aa: CASSLNRGGENEKLFF
cdr3_nt: TGTGCCAGCAGCCTAAACCGCGGGGGAGAGAATGAAAAACTGTTTTTT
clone_size: many
v_call: TRBV11-2
d_call: NA
j_call: TRBJ1-4

cdr3_aa: CASSLVASGGGLFSYNEQFF
cdr3_nt: TGTGCCAGCAGCTTAGTGGCCAGCGGGGGGGGCCTATTCTCCTACAATGAGCAGTTCTTC
clone_size: once
v_call: TRBV7-2
d_call: TRBD2
j_call: TRBJ2-1

cdr3_aa: CASSPVPGQGTDTQYF
cdr3_nt: TGTGCCAGCTCCCCCGTCCCGGGACAGGGAACAGATACGCAGTATTTT
clone_size: NA
v_call: TRBV18
d_call: TRBD1
j_call: TRBJ2-3

cdr3_aa: CASSQEFASADSTDTQYF
cdr3_nt: TGTGCCAGCAGCCAAGAGTTTGCTAGCGCCGATAGCACAGATACGCAGTATTTT
clone_size: few
v_call: TRBV3-1
d_call: NA
j_call: TRBJ2-3

cdr3_aa: CSVEGPAAYEQYF
cdr3_nt: TGCAGCGTTGAAGGACCAGCGGCCTACGAGCAGTACTTC
clone_size: once
v_call: TRBV29-1
d_call: NA
j_call: TRBJ2-7

cdr3_aa: CASSVGGGTIYEQYF
cdr3_nt: TGTGCCAGCAGCGTAGGTGGGGGGACCATCTACGAGCAGTACTTC
clone_size: many
v_call: TRBV9
d_call: NA
j_call: TRBJ2-7

cdr3_aa: CASGPPGQLYGYTF
cdr3_nt: TGTGCCAGCGGACCGCCGGGACAGCTTTATGGCTACACCTTC
clone_size: NA
v_call: TRBV25-1
d_call: TRBD1
j_call: TRBJ1-2

cdr3_aa: CASSQTSGGANEPQHF
cdr3_nt: TGTGCCAGCAGTCAAACTAGCGGGGGGGCAAATGAGCCCCAGCATTTT
clone_size: NA
v_call: TRBV2
d_call: NA
j_call: TRBJ1-5

cdr3_aa: CSASSLAGMSSNQPQHF
cdr3_nt: TGCAGTGCCAGCAGCTTAGCGGGGATGTCCAGCAATCAGCCCCAGCATTTT
clone_size: NA
v_call: TRBV20-1
d_call: NA
j_call: TRBJ1-5

cdr3_aa: CASSARTGSTDTQYF
cdr3_nt: TGTGCCAGCAGCGCACGGACGGGCAGCACAGATACGCAGTATTTT
clone_size: NA
v_call: TRBV7-9
d_call: NA
j_call: TRBJ2-3

cdr3_aa: CASSIVGTDTQYF
cdr3_nt: TGTGCCAGTAGTATAGTCGGCACAGATACGCAGTATTTT
clone_size: NA
v_call: TRBV19
d_call: NA
j_call: TRBJ2-3

cdr3_aa: CSARRGAEDTEAFF
cdr3_nt: TGCAGTGCTAGGAGGGGGGCGGAGGACACTGAAGCTTTCTTT
clone_size: many
v_call: TRBV20-1
d_call: NA
j_call: TRBJ1-1

cdr3_aa: CAISLDGTSEAFF
cdr3_nt: TGTGCCATCTCCCTGGACGGGACCTCTGAAGCTTTCTTT
clone_size: many
v_call: TRBV10-3
d_call: NA
j_call: TRBJ1-1

cdr3_aa: CASSPRVGRGGLNEQFF
cdr3_nt: TGTGCCAGCAGTCCTAGGGTCGGACGGGGGGGGCTAAATGAGCAGTTCTTC
clone_size: NA
v_call: TRBV6-6
d_call: TRBD2
j_call: TRBJ2-1

cdr3_aa: CSAREIAGGNNEQFF
cdr3_nt: TGCAGTGCTAGGGAGATAGCGGGGGGTAACAATGAGCAGTTCTTC
clone_size: many
v_call: TRBV20-1
d_call: TRBD2
j_call: TRBJ2-1

cdr3_aa: CAWSEGETYEQYF
cdr3_nt: TGTGCCTGGAGTGAGGGGGAAACCTACGAGCAGTACTTC
clone_size: few
v_call: TRBV30
d_call: NA
j_call: TRBJ2-7

cdr3_aa: CASSPGGSDTGELFF
cdr3_nt: TGTGCCAGCAGCCCAGGGGGCTCGGACACCGGGGAGCTGTTTTTT
clone_size: once
v_call: TRBV7-2
d_call: TRBD1
j_call: TRBJ2-2

cdr3_aa: CASSESWEGYTF
cdr3_nt: TGCGCCAGCAGTGAGTCGTGGGAGGGCTACACCTTC
clone_size: many
v_call: TRBV10-2
d_call: NA
j_call: TRBJ1-2

cdr3_aa: CASTRTVAQPQHF
cdr3_nt: TGTGCCAGCACCCGGACGGTGGCTCAGCCCCAGCATTTT
clone_size: NA
v_call: TRBV27
d_call: NA
j_call: TRBJ1-5

cdr3_aa: CASSQQMSSYEQYF
cdr3_nt: TGTGCCAGCAGCCAACAGATGAGCTCCTACGAGCAGTACTTC
clone_size: NA
v_call: TRBV7-9
d_call: NA
j_call: TRBJ2-7

cdr3_aa: CASSEDGGTQHF
cdr3_nt: TGTGCCAGCAGTGAAGACGGGGGGACCCAGCATTTT
clone_size: once
v_call: TRBV2
d_call: NA
j_call: TRBJ1-5

cdr3_aa: CASSLGTGFSTDTQYF
cdr3_nt: TGTGCCAGCAGCTTAGGGACAGGGTTCAGTACAGATACGCAGTATTTT
clone_size: many
v_call: TRBV7-9
d_call: TRBD1
j_call: TRBJ2-3

cdr3_aa: CATSPPQGGQPQHF
cdr3_nt: TGCGCCACCTCTCCCCCCCAGGGCGGTCAGCCCCAGCATTTT
clone_size: many
v_call: TRBV10-2
d_call: NA
j_call: TRBJ1-5

cdr3_aa: CASSYRSVDSANPPYEQYF
cdr3_nt: TGTGCCAGCAGTTATCGGTCCGTCGACAGCGCGAATCCTCCCTACGAGCAGTACTTC
clone_size: many
v_call: TRBV6-5
d_call: NA
j_call: TRBJ2-7